A single sample gave rise to the 14 T cell receptor beta chains below, sequenced in a study of PD-L1 blockade in urothelial cancer. The assay was immunoSEQ multiplex PCR, and TCRdb's table has in-frame clones only and misses some. This table holds about 91,000 clones, approximately 82% found once. Specified time point: peripheral blood 6 weeks after treatment start. Source: PBMCs, taken around atezolizumab (anti-PD-L1) treatment. These receptors came from a man in his 70s with urothelial cancer.

This chain links TRBV6-1 with TRBJ2-5, with 8 bases that match TRBD1. This CDR3 contains 14 residues. Trimming at V came to 6 bases and at J to 0 bases, leaving 3 bases not matched to a gene. In germline, CDR1 is MNHNS, CDR2 SASEGT. The CDR3 reads CASRKQGDQETQYF. The CDR3 region has the DNA TGTGCCAGCAGGAAACAGGGGGACCAAGAGACCCAGTACTTC.

The CDR3 loop is CASSLVLTSGSDTQYF. CDR3 DNA sequence: TGTGCCAGCAGCTTAGTATTAACTAGCGGATCAGATACGCAGTATTTT. The chain has TRBV7-9 and TRBJ2-3, with 8 bases aligning to TRBD2. This CDR3 comprises 16 residues. Germline CDR1 and CDR2: SEHNR and FQNEAQ (reference sequence). Unmatched junction bases numbered 7, after V lost 1 base and J lost 4 bases.

This clone was picked up a small number of times. This chain joins TRBV5-4 and TRBJ2-2; weak D call: TRBD1 (6 bases). Trimming removed 3 bases from V and 6 bases from J, with 9 bases in between. CDR3 length: 13 residues. Germline V gene sequence: CDR1 SGHNT, CDR2 YYREEE (reference sequence). The CDR3 here is CASSSQGPGELFF. CDR3 sequence (DNA): TGTGCCAGCAGCTCCCAGGGGCCCGGGGAGCTGTTTTTT.

V and J are TRBV11-2 and TRBJ1-2; D is perhaps TRBD1 (5 bases). This CDR3 region has 13 residues. The ends were cut back, 5 bases at V and 4 bases at J, with 11 bases in the middle. Germline V CDR1 and CDR2: SGHAT, FQNNGV. As DNA, the CDR3 is TGTGCCAGCAGCCCGGACATCTTCTATGGCTACACCTTC. Protein: CASSPDIFYGYTF. The variable domain in full, with the rest retrieved from reference TRBV11-2 and TRBJ1-2, is EAGVAQSPRYKIIEKRQSVAFWCNPISGHATLYWYQQILGQGPKLLIQFQNNGVVDDSQLPKDRFSAERLKGVDSTLKIQPAKLEDSAVYLCASSPDIFYGYTFGSGTRLTVV.

This clone turned up a few times. CDR3 DNA: TGTGCCAGTAGCCAGCCTAGCGGGAAAAACATTCAGTACTTC. The encoded protein is CASSQPSGKNIQYF. The chain couples TRBV19 to TRBJ2-4; TRBD2 matches at 8 bases. The junction had 5 bases not matched to a gene; V was cut back by 6 bases and J by 4 bases. The CDR3 sequence is 14 residues long. Germline CDR1 LNHDA, CDR2 SQIVND (reference sequence). The full variable domain, rest sourced from reference TRBV19 and TRBJ2-4, is DGGITQSPKYLFRKEGQNVTLSCEQNLNHDAMYWYRQDPGQGLRLIYYSQIVNDFQKGDIAEGYSVSREKKESFPLTVTSAQKNPTAFYLCASSQPSGKNIQYFGAGTRLSVL.

This clone was found a few times. J is TRBJ2-1 and V is TRBV5-4, with D maybe TRBD1 (5 bases). The CDR3 is 15 residues long. V was pared by 1 base and J by 6 bases, with 14 bases between. Germline CDR1 reads SGHNT; CDR2 reads YYREEE (reference sequence). CDR3 residues: CASSLRAVRGNEQFF. CDR3 nucleotides: TGTGCCAGCAGCTTGAGGGCTGTAAGGGGCAATGAGCAGTTCTTC.

The genes are TRBV6-6 and TRBJ2-5; perhaps TRBD2 as D (6 bases). The CDR3 length is 12 residues. From germline, CDR1 is MNHNY and CDR2 SVGAGI (reference sequence). Between the trimmed V and J ends, which lost 8 bases and 10 bases, there was a span of 17 bases. In nucleotides, the CDR3 is TGTGCCAGCTCCCCTTGGAGGGAGTTCCAGTACTTC. Translation gives CASSPWREFQYF.

The V gene is TRBV4-1, the J gene TRBJ2-3; the match to TRBD2 covers 9 bases. J was trimmed by 5 bases and V by 1 base; bases with no gene match: 4. Germline CDR1 is MGHRA and CDR2 is YSYEKL. This CDR3 has 15 amino acids. This chain's CDR3 is CASSQGGSGGDTQYF. The CDR3 DNA reads TGCGCCAGCAGCCAAGGGGGTAGCGGGGGAGATACGCAGTATTTT.

J is TRBJ2-1 and V is TRBV18; the match to TRBD2 covers 8 bases. The CDR3 totals 16 residues. V lost 2 bases to trimming and J lost 10 bases; unmatched junction nucleotides: 13. Germline values: CDR1 KGHSH, CDR2 LQKENI. The CDR3 nucleotides are TGTGCCAGCTCACCAACCCTGGCGGGAGGACGGGGGGAGCAGTTCTTC. This encodes CASSPTLAGGRGEQFF.

The rearrangement links TRBV7-6 to TRBJ2-2, with D perhaps matching TRBD1 (5 bases). V lost 6 bases and J 4 bases, leaving 15 bases between the germline ends. The germline V gene has CDR1 SGHVS and CDR2 FNYEAQ. The CDR3 is 15 residues long. Here the CDR3 reads CASRQDSRGTGELFF. The CDR3 nucleotides read TGTGCCAGCAGACAAGACAGCCGCGGCACCGGGGAGCTGTTTTTT.

The chain has TRBV5-1 and TRBJ1-1, with 7 bases aligning to TRBD1. The CDR3 has 13 residues. Germline CDR1 SGHRS, CDR2 YFSETQ. V dropped 4 bases and J dropped 4; count of bases not matched to a gene: 4. CDR3: CASSPGTVTEAFF. The CDR3, as DNA: TGCGCCAGCAGCCCAGGGACAGTCACTGAAGCTTTCTTT.

V and J are TRBV4-3 and TRBJ2-7; 8 bases agree with TRBD1. The CDR3 consists of 15 residues. J gave up 2 bases and V 3 bases, and 6 bases lay outside the gene matches. Germline V gene data show CDR1 as LGHNA and CDR2 as YSLEER. CDR3 sequence reads: CASSQTTGDAYEQYF. The CDR3 nucleotides are TGCGCCAGCAGCCAGACGACAGGGGACGCCTACGAGCAGTACTTC.

The chain recombines TRBV5-6 with TRBJ1-5; 11 nucleotides match TRBD1. V lost 1 base and J lost 5; bases outside the gene matches: 5. Per germline, CDR1 SGHDT and CDR2 YYEEEE. The CDR3 contains 16 residues. The CDR3 coding sequence is TGTGCCAGCAGCTTGTTCTGGGACAGGGGGGATCAGCCCCAGCATTTT. It encodes CASSLFWDRGDQPQHF.

DNA of the CDR3: TGTGCCAGCAGCCACACCGGGGGACAGGGCTCTGGGGCCAACGTCCTGACTTTC. It codes for CASSHTGGQGSGANVLTF. V is TRBV7-9 and J is TRBJ2-6; TRBD1 agrees at 9 bases. V trimming: 5 bases; J trimming: 0 bases; junction bases outside the gene matches: 8. Germline CDR1 SEHNR, CDR2 FQNEAQ (reference sequence). The CDR3 is made up of 18 amino acids.